This is a list of T cell receptor beta chains from one sample in a study of blood T cell repertoires in COVID-19. TCRdb keeps only in-frame clones here, not all; method: immunoSEQ multiplex PCR. The profile shows under 200,000 clones, about 85% of them singletons. The specimen was peripheral blood. The origin of the receptors is a woman aged 80 or over with acute or convalescent COVID-19. The CDR3 runs from the conserved cysteine through the conserved F or W. D genes are given only for firm matches. Some rows have no size entry. The others give once, few or many, or a class for an expanded clone.

j_gene: TRBJ2-3
d_gene: TRBD1
abundance: -
v_gene: TRBV5-1
CDR3aa: CASSLEGQSITDTQYF
CDR3nt: TGCGCCAGCAGCTTGGAGGGACAGAGCATCACAGATACGCAGTATTTT

j_gene: TRBJ1-5
d_gene: -
abundance: few
v_gene: TRBV6-1
CDR3aa: CASSEGYWGNQPQHF
CDR3nt: TGTGCCAGCAGTGAGGGCTACTGGGGCAATCAGCCCCAGCATTTT

j_gene: TRBJ2-3
d_gene: -
abundance: few
v_gene: TRBV5-4
CDR3aa: CASSLAGVGADTQYF
CDR3nt: TGTGCCAGCAGCTTGGCGGGGGTTGGCGCAGATACGCAGTATTTT

j_gene: TRBJ2-7
d_gene: TRBD2
abundance: -
v_gene: TRBV2
CDR3aa: CASTSWGGGATEQYF
CDR3nt: TGTGCCAGCACCAGCTGGGGGGGAGGGGCGACCGAGCAGTACTTC

j_gene: TRBJ2-7
d_gene: -
abundance: once
v_gene: TRBV29-1
CDR3aa: CSARLGSYEQYF
CDR3nt: TGCAGCGCCCGTCTAGGGAGCTACGAGCAGTACTTC

j_gene: TRBJ2-1
d_gene: -
abundance: -
v_gene: TRBV7-2
CDR3aa: CASSFRLDNEQFF
CDR3nt: TGTGCCAGCAGCTTCCGACTAGACAATGAGCAGTTCTTC

j_gene: TRBJ2-5
d_gene: -
abundance: once
v_gene: TRBV29-1
CDR3aa: CSVAEGAKTQYF
CDR3nt: TGCAGCGTCGCGGAGGGAGCGAAGACCCAGTACTTC

j_gene: TRBJ2-2
d_gene: TRBD1
abundance: -
v_gene: TRBV11-1
CDR3aa: CASSITGASYHGELFF
CDR3nt: TGTGCCAGCAGCATCACAGGGGCCTCTTACCACGGGGAGCTGTTTTTT

j_gene: TRBJ2-5
d_gene: TRBD2
abundance: -
v_gene: TRBV10-3
CDR3aa: CAISASRGAQETQYF
CDR3nt: TGTGCCATCAGTGCCTCGCGGGGGGCCCAAGAGACCCAGTACTTC

j_gene: TRBJ2-2
d_gene: TRBD1
abundance: -
v_gene: TRBV6-5
CDR3aa: CASSSGQGGNTGELFF
CDR3nt: TGTGCCAGCAGTTCCGGACAGGGGGGCAACACCGGGGAGCTGTTTTTT

j_gene: TRBJ2-1
d_gene: TRBD2
abundance: -
v_gene: TRBV6-5
CDR3aa: CASSLGLAGEGEQFF
CDR3nt: TGTGCCAGCAGCCTAGGACTAGCGGGAGAGGGTGAGCAGTTCTTC

j_gene: TRBJ1-2
d_gene: TRBD1
abundance: -
v_gene: TRBV9
CDR3aa: CASSVAPRGQGAKGYTF
CDR3nt: TGTGCCAGCAGCGTAGCCCCCCGGGGCCAGGGGGCGAAGGGCTACACCTTC

j_gene: TRBJ1-1
d_gene: -
abundance: -
v_gene: TRBV7-9
CDR3aa: CASSFIQGNTEAFF
CDR3nt: TGTGCCAGCAGCTTTATACAGGGGAACACTGAAGCTTTCTTT

j_gene: TRBJ1-3
d_gene: TRBD1
abundance: -
v_gene: TRBV5-1
CDR3aa: CASSKRQGASGNTIYF
CDR3nt: TGCGCCAGCAGCAAGAGACAGGGAGCCTCTGGAAACACCATATATTTT

j_gene: TRBJ1-4
d_gene: -
abundance: -
v_gene: TRBV7-2
CDR3aa: CASSLARVSEKLFF
CDR3nt: TGTGCCAGCAGCTTAGCGCGGGTTTCTGAAAAACTGTTTTTT

j_gene: TRBJ2-3
d_gene: -
abundance: many
v_gene: TRBV6-4
CDR3aa: CASSEEARADTQYF
CDR3nt: TGTGCCAGCAGTGAGGAGGCGAGGGCAGATACGCAGTATTTT

j_gene: TRBJ1-6
d_gene: -
abundance: -
v_gene: TRBV27
CDR3aa: CASSWLRDPGSYNSPLHF
CDR3nt: TGTGCCAGCAGTTGGTTGCGGGACCCGGGCTCCTATAATTCACCCCTCCACTTT

j_gene: TRBJ1-1
d_gene: TRBD1
abundance: -
v_gene: TRBV7-2
CDR3aa: CASSQVPLTGGAGTEAFF
CDR3nt: TGTGCCAGCAGCCAAGTCCCCCTTACAGGGGGCGCAGGCACTGAAGCTTTCTTT

j_gene: TRBJ1-6
d_gene: -
abundance: -
v_gene: TRBV6-5
CDR3aa: CASSPRRGGGSPLHF
CDR3nt: TGTGCCAGCAGTCCCCGCCGTGGAGGCGGGTCACCCCTCCACTTT

j_gene: TRBJ2-5
d_gene: TRBD2
abundance: -
v_gene: TRBV9
CDR3aa: CASSTSLAGVETQYF
CDR3nt: TGTGCCAGCAGCACATCACTAGCGGGAGTAGAGACCCAGTACTTC

j_gene: TRBJ2-2
d_gene: -
abundance: -
v_gene: TRBV3-1/TRBV3-2
CDR3aa: CASSQVRGKGGELFF
CDR3nt: TGTGCCAGCAGCCAAGTTCGGGGGAAAGGCGGGGAGCTGTTTTTT

j_gene: TRBJ1-4
d_gene: -
abundance: -
v_gene: TRBV7-2
CDR3aa: CASSSTTENEKLFF
CDR3nt: TGTGCCAGCAGCTCAACGACAGAGAATGAAAAACTGTTTTTT

j_gene: TRBJ2-6
d_gene: -
abundance: -
v_gene: TRBV7-9
CDR3aa: CASSTRSGANVLTF
CDR3nt: TGTGCCAGCAGCACTCGCTCTGGGGCCAACGTCCTGACTTTC